In its sample, the clone carrying this T cell receptor (beta chain) was seen once. What it binds is unknown. Measured with immunoSEQ multiplex PCR; TCRdb has only the in-frame clones, and not every one. The data show more than 50,000 clones, roughly 90% seen once. The germline V and J ends were trimmed by 0 bases and 1 base, with 8 bases remaining between them. The CDR3 loop spans 14 amino acids. In germline, CDR1 is SGHNT, CDR2 YYREEE (reference sequence). The data were taken from a study of T cell responses to AZD1222 COVID-19 vaccine. Study conclusions and caveats: With dominance at 160-218 and 743-854, vaccine-associated CD4 TCRs spanned spike. After two AZD1222 doses, spike-specific TCR breadth and depth rose versus day 0.

The chain joins TRBV5-4 to TRBJ2-7; D might be TRBD2 (5 bases). The specimen was peripheral blood, collected on day 0 of AZD1222 vaccination. The sequence derives from an adult in good health. Written as DNA, the CDR3 is TGTGCCAGCAGCTTGGACCGGGATTCCTACGAGCAGTACTTC. Protein sequence: CASSLDRDSYEQYF.